The 9 T cell receptor beta chains below were found in one sample sequenced in a study of response to subunit inactivated influenza vaccine. TCRdb ran MiXCR on the RT-PCR reads and lists one entry per CDR3 protein. The top ten hold roughly 3% of the sample, which has about 500,000 distinct CDR3 sequences, more than 15% seen once. The specimen comprised CD4+ T cells sorted from PBMCs, sampled less than 30 months after vaccination. Receptors originate from a man between 50 and 75 years old who received an inactivated influenza vaccine.

The gene calls are TRBV7-3 and TRBJ2-1, with D possibly TRBD1 on 6 matching bases. The CDR3 is 13 amino acids. Deletions cut 3 bases from V and 8 bases from J, with 11 bases between. The germline V gene encodes CDR1 SGHTA and CDR2 FQGTGA. The CDR3 is CASSFGYRDEQFF. The CDR3 bases are TGTGCCAGCAGCTTCGGATACAGGGATGAGCAGTTCTTC.

This chain connects TRBV18 to TRBJ2-1; 11 bases match TRBD2. The V segment lost 3 bases and the J segment 8 bases; nucleotides outside the gene matches: 18. CDR1 is KGHSH and CDR2 is LQKENI in the germline V gene. The CDR3 has 19 residues. Written as DNA, the CDR3 is TGTGCCAGCTCACCTTCTCTTGTCCAACTAGCGGGAGTTGTTGATGAGCAGTTCTTC. This encodes CASSPSLVQLAGVVDEQFF. The full variable domain, completed using reference TRBV18 and TRBJ2-1, is NAGVMQNPRHLVRRRGQEARLRCSPMKGHSHVYWYRQLPEEGLKFMVYLQKENIIDESGMPKERFSAEFPKEGPSILRIQQVVRGDSAAYFCASSPSLVQLAGVVDEQFFGPGTRLTVL.

V usage is TRBV21-1 and J usage is TRBJ2-3; the DNA was not compared with TRBD2, the D call given in the table. TRBV21-1 is given as a pseudogene. CDR3 size: 18 residues. CDR3 sequence: CASSEHRISLLSTDTQYF. In DNA, the CDR3 is TGTGCCAGCAGCGAACACAGGATTAGCCTACTTAGCACAGATACGCAGTATTTT.

The chain combines TRBV7-9 with TRBJ2-7; unclear D gene. V was trimmed by 5 bases and J by 2 bases, leaving 7 bases between them. The CDR3 is 12 residues long. Per the germline V gene, CDR1 is SEHNR and CDR2 is FQNEAQ (reference sequence). For the CDR3, the DNA is TGTGCCAGCAGCACTCTGCCCTACGAGCAGTACTTC. Amino acid sequence: CASSTLPYEQYF.

J is TRBJ1-1 and V is TRBV7-2; no clear D gene. Germline CDR1 reads SGHTA; CDR2 reads FQGNSA. V was pared by 7 bases and J by 4 bases, with 16 bases between. The CDR3 covers 14 residues. CDR3 DNA: TGTGCCAGCACAAAGGGCGGCTTAACCACTGAAGCTTTCTTT. Amino acid sequence: CASTKGGLTTEAFF.

CDR3 nucleotides: TGCAGCGTTGAAGAGTTTGGGGGATACGGGGCCACTGAAGCTTTCTTT. This gives the protein CSVEEFGGYGATEAFF. The chain couples TRBV29-1 to TRBJ1-1, with TRBD1 as a possible D gene (5 bases). V dropped 0 bases and J dropped 4 bases, with 18 bases sitting between them. Germline V CDR1 and CDR2: SQVTM, ANQGSEA. The CDR3 totals 16 residues.

The rearrangement links TRBV7-9 to TRBJ2-5, with TRBD2 matching over 9 bases. CDR3 length: 13 residues. The germline CDR1 and CDR2 sequences are SEHNR and FQNEAQ (reference sequence). Unmatched junction bases numbered 4, after V lost 6 bases and J lost 5 bases. The CDR3 DNA is TGTGCCAGCAGTAGCGGGAGTTCGGAGACCCAGTACTTC. This sequence encodes CASSSGSSETQYF. The whole variable domain, filled in from reference TRBV7-9 and TRBJ2-5, reads DTGVSQNPRHKITKRGQNVTFRCDPISEHNRLYWYRQTLGQGPEFLTYFQNEAQLEKSRLLSDRFSAERPKGSFSTLEIQRTEQGDSAMYLCASSSGSSETQYFGPGTRLLVL.

The chain employs TRBV3-1 and TRBJ2-1, with a tentative D call TRBD2 (7 bases). The V gene lost 1 base and the J gene lost 5 bases, with 21 bases spanning the gap. Germline CDR1 is LGHDT and CDR2 is YNNKEL (reference sequence). This CDR3 comprises 18 residues. The CDR3 DNA sequence: TGTGCCAGCAGCCAAGTGTTCAGCGGGACACCGAGGAACAATGAGCAGTTCTTC. Residues: CASSQVFSGTPRNNEQFF.

V is TRBV5-4 and J is TRBJ2-1; 10 nucleotides agree with TRBD1. CDR1 SGHNT and CDR2 YYREEE come from the germline V gene (reference sequence). J was trimmed by 2 bases and V by 1 base; bases with no gene match: 12. This CDR3 has 19 residues. CDR3 nucleotide sequence: TGTGCCAGCAGCTTGTTACCTTGGGGGACAGGGGCTACCTACAATGAGCAGTTCTTC. Its protein product is CASSLLPWGTGATYNEQFF.